These 30 T cell receptor beta chains originate from one sample sequenced in a study of cytomegalovirus exposure and HLA in healthy donors listed by TCRdb under 2017. Library prep was done by the immunoSEQ multiplex PCR assay. For the multiplex PCR, a mixture combining 60 forward primers for TCR Vbeta segments and 13 reverse primers for TCR Jbeta segments was used. In its TCRdb copy, this immuneACCESS table keeps in-frame sequences only and misses some clones. Where compared with another copy, unresolved V genes explain less than half of these, and the others have no known cause. This sample's records show approximately 61,000 clones. More than 2% of the sample lies in the top ten. Sequenced: PBMCs. These receptors came from a young woman in good health and CMV-seronegative.

The V call is TRBV7-9, the J call TRBJ2-7; D ambiguous. CDR3 length equals 12 residues. Germline values: CDR1 SEHNR, CDR2 FQNEAQ (reference sequence). Trimming removed 4 bases at V and 5 bases at J, with 9 bases between. The CDR3 coding sequence is TGTGCCAGCAGCTCCCCTTCAGACGAGCAGTACTTC. It specifies CASSSPSDEQYF.

The gene calls are TRBV15 and TRBJ2-1, with TRBD2 matching over 7 bases. Germline CDR1 LNHNV, CDR2 YYDKDF (reference sequence). The CDR3 sequence is 14 residues long. Trimming removed 5 bases from V and 5 bases from J; junction bases left unmatched: 6. CDR3 sequence reads: CATSQRGGDNEQFF. The CDR3 nucleotides are TGTGCCACCAGCCAGCGGGGCGGCGACAATGAGCAGTTCTTC. Full variable domain (rest looked up from reference TRBV15 and TRBJ2-1): DAMVIQNPRYQVTQFGKPVTLSCSQTLNHNVMYWYQQKSSQAPKLLFHYYDKDFNNEADTPDNFQSRRPNTSFCFLDIRSPGLGDTAMYLCATSQRGGDNEQFFGPGTRLTVL.

The gene calls are TRBV7-3 and TRBJ1-2; 11 positions match TRBD1. The germline gives CDR1 SGHTA, CDR2 FQGTGA. The CDR3 length is 14 residues. V shed 4 bases, J shed 8 bases, and the junction held 6 bases outside the gene matches. The CDR3 DNA reads TGTGCCAGCAGCTACACGGGACAGGGGGGCGGCTACACCTTC. This encodes CASSYTGQGGGYTF.

The rearrangement links TRBV19 to TRBJ2-5; D is possibly TRBD1 (6 bases). The V and J ends lost 5 bases and 1 base respectively, with 11 bases between them. CDR1 is LNHDA, CDR2 SQIVND, per germline (reference sequence). The CDR3 loop spans 14 amino acids. In DNA form, the CDR3 reads TGTGCCAGTAGTGGGGACATTTTCCAAGAGACCCAGTACTTC. Residues: CASSGDIFQETQYF. Supplemented by reference TRBV19 and TRBJ2-5, the full variable domain reads DGGITQSPKYLFRKEGQNVTLSCEQNLNHDAMYWYRQDPGQGLRLIYYSQIVNDFQKGDIAEGYSVSREKKESFPLTVTSAQKNPTAFYLCASSGDIFQETQYFGPGTRLLVL.

The DNA of the CDR3 is TGTGCCAGCAGCCGGGACACGATGCTTTATGGCTACACCTTC. It translates to CASSRDTMLYGYTF. The V call is TRBV28, the J call TRBJ1-2; possible D gene TRBD1, 6 bases. Germline CDR1 reads MDHEN; CDR2 reads SYDVKM. This CDR3 has 14 amino acids. With 6 bases removed from V and 5 bases from J, the gap between germline ends came to 16 bases.

The chain recombines TRBV4-2 with TRBJ2-4; no clear D. The V and J ends lost 0 bases and 6 bases respectively, with 12 bases between them. CDR1 and CDR2 from the germline V gene are LGHNA and YNFKEQ. The CDR3 length is 15 residues. CDR3 loop: CASSQDMAGRNIQYF. The CDR3 DNA is TGTGCCAGCAGCCAAGATATGGCAGGCCGAAACATTCAGTACTTC.

The gene calls are TRBV10-3 and TRBJ2-6, with 9 positions matching TRBD1. Germline V gene data show CDR1 as ENHRY and CDR2 as SYGVKD. V shed 5 bases, J shed 4 bases, and the junction held 9 bases outside the gene matches. The CDR3 contains 17 residues. The CDR3 sequence: CAISPGQGLTGANVLTF. The DNA for the CDR3 is TGTGCCATCAGTCCGGGACAGGGATTGACCGGGGCCAACGTCCTGACTTTC.

V gene TRBV18 combines with J gene TRBJ2-1, with 8 bases fitting TRBD1. CDR3 size: 13 residues. Germline V gene data show CDR1 as KGHSH and CDR2 as LQKENI. Trimming removed 8 bases from V and 3 bases from J; junction bases left unmatched: 3. The CDR3 coding sequence is TGTGCCAGCAGACAGGGGAACTACAATGAGCAGTTCTTC. Amino acids: CASRQGNYNEQFF.

The chain has TRBV9 and TRBJ1-1; maybe TRBD1 (5 bases). Germline V gives CDR1 SGDLS, CDR2 YYNGEE. The germline V and J ends were trimmed by 0 bases and 6 bases, with 12 bases remaining between them. This CDR3 has 14 amino acids. This CDR3 reads CASSVARQSAEAFF. CDR3 in DNA: TGTGCCAGCAGCGTAGCCCGACAGTCTGCTGAAGCTTTCTTT.

The chain uses TRBV6-1 and TRBJ1-6; 7 bases line up with TRBD1. V lost 8 bases, J lost 9 bases, and 10 bases stayed unmatched. Germline lookup yields CDR1 MNHNS and CDR2 SASEGT. The CDR3 is 14 amino acids. CDR3 amino acids: CASRREGASSPLHF. The CDR3 coding sequence is TGTGCCAGCCGTAGAGAGGGGGCCAGTTCACCCCTCCACTTT.

J is TRBJ1-3 and V is TRBV28, with 7 bases that match TRBD1. Trimming removed 5 bases from V and 4 bases from J; junction bases left unmatched: 5. Germline V gives CDR1 MDHEN, CDR2 SYDVKM. This CDR3 has 14 amino acids. The CDR3: CASSPSTGGNTIYF. The CDR3 region has the DNA TGTGCCAGCAGTCCCTCGACAGGGGGAAACACCATATATTTT.

V and J are TRBV7-9 and TRBJ2-7, with D uncertain. The length of the CDR3 is 12 residues. Germline V gives CDR1 SEHNR, CDR2 FQNEAQ (reference sequence). Trimming pared 5 bases from V and 6 bases from J, leaving 11 bases between. The CDR3 is CASSPQVGEQYF. The CDR3 nucleotides are TGTGCCAGCAGCCCCCAGGTGGGCGAGCAGTACTTC. Variable domain in full (rest from reference TRBV7-9 and TRBJ2-7): DTGVSQNPRHKITKRGQNVTFRCDPISEHNRLYWYRQTLGQGPEFLTYFQNEAQLEKSRLLSDRFSAERPKGSFSTLEIQRTEQGDSAMYLCASSPQVGEQYFGPGTRLTVT.

The chain employs TRBV21-1 and TRBJ1-6; the table names TRBD1, a call not compared with the DNA. TRBV21-1 is termed a pseudogene. This CDR3 has 11 amino acids. The CDR3 here is CASSNRSPLHF. CDR3 DNA: TGTGCCAGCAGCAACAGGTCACCCCTCCACTTT.

Of note for this clone: A junction boundary mismatches the germline segment, possibly from a read error. The V gene is TRBV5-4, the J gene TRBJ2-1, with a weak D call TRBD2 (7 bases). The CDR3 covers 12 residues. Germline CDR1 reads SGHNT; CDR2 reads YYREEE (reference sequence). CDR3 nucleotides: TGTGCCAGCAGATCTTTGGGAGGGGGATCGGTCTTC. It translates to CASRSLGGGSVF. Using reference TRBV5-4 and TRBJ2-1 for the parts outside the CDR3, the full variable domain is ETGVTQSPTHLIKTRGQQVTLRCSSQSGHNTVSWYQQALGQGPQFIFQYYREEENGRGNFPPRFSGLQFPNYSSELNVNALELDDSALYLCASRSLGGGSVFGPGTRLTVL.

The chain carries TRBV14 and TRBJ2-3, with 9 bases that match TRBD1. Germline loops: CDR1 SGHDN, CDR2 FVKESK. CDR3 length: 14 residues. The J segment lost 7 bases and the V segment lost 4 bases, leaving 6 bases of the junction unmatched. This CDR3 reads CASSRTGDTHTQYF. In DNA, the CDR3 is TGTGCCAGCAGCCGGACAGGGGATACCCATACGCAGTATTTT.

The V gene is TRBV27, the J gene TRBJ1-5; D is undetermined. The CDR3 has 14 residues. Germline V gives CDR1 MNHEY, CDR2 SMNVEV (reference sequence). Trimming pared 5 bases from V and 0 bases from J, leaving 8 bases between. CDR3 sequence reads: CASSPKRSNQPQHF. CDR3 nucleotide sequence: TGTGCCAGCAGTCCCAAGCGTAGCAATCAGCCCCAGCATTTT.

The rearrangement links TRBV18 to TRBJ2-2; D ambiguous. This CDR3 has 14 residues. Germline V gene sequence: CDR1 KGHSH, CDR2 LQKENI. Deletions cut 1 base from V and 0 bases from J, with 3 bases between. DNA of the CDR3: TGTGCCAGCTCACCACTCGCGAACACCGGGGAGCTGTTTTTT. It encodes CASSPLANTGELFF.

V gene TRBV15 combines with J gene TRBJ2-3; 11 nucleotides align to TRBD2. The CDR3 length is 16 residues. Germline-derived CDR1 and CDR2 are LNHNV and YYDKDF (reference sequence). Trimming took 5 bases from V and 4 from J; bases not matched to a gene: 8. The CDR3 here is CATSRGLAGHSDTQYF. In DNA, the CDR3 is TGTGCCACCAGCCGAGGACTAGCGGGCCATTCAGATACGCAGTATTTT.

The V call is TRBV10-3, the J call TRBJ2-7; 9 bases are a match to TRBD2. The CDR3 runs 16 residues. Per the germline V gene, CDR1 is ENHRY and CDR2 is SYGVKD. Unmatched junction bases numbered 9, after V lost 2 bases and J lost 4 bases. Here the CDR3 DNA reads TGTGCCATCAGTGAGACCCCGGGACTAGCATCTTACGAGCAGTACTTC. Protein product: CAISETPGLASYEQYF.

This chain uses TRBV30 with TRBJ2-7; 12 bases agree with TRBD2. The CDR3 sequence is 13 residues long. CDR1 and CDR2 (germline): GTSNPN, SVGIG (reference sequence). The V and J ends lost 7 bases and 3 bases, in that order; junction bases with no gene match: 4. The CDR3 DNA reads TGTGCCTTAGGACTAGCGGGAAACTACGAGCAGTACTTC. Residues: CALGLAGNYEQYF.

The chain combines TRBV9 with TRBJ1-5; D uncertain. The germline V gene has CDR1 SGDLS and CDR2 YYNGEE. The CDR3 is 13 amino acids. The germline V and J ends were trimmed by 4 bases and 2 bases, with 7 bases remaining between them. The CDR3 region is CASSPPGNQPQHF. The CDR3 DNA follows: TGTGCCAGCAGCCCCCCCGGCAATCAGCCCCAGCATTTT.

CDR3 amino acids: CASADYNTEAFF. The CDR3 DNA follows: TGTGCCAGCGCAGACTACAACACTGAAGCTTTCTTT. The rearrangement uses TRBV27 and TRBJ1-1, with no clear D. There are 12 residues in the CDR3. Trimming removed 8 bases from V and 2 bases from J, with 9 bases in between. Germline V gives CDR1 MNHEY, CDR2 SMNVEV (reference sequence).

The genes are TRBV5-1 and TRBJ2-2; possible D gene TRBD2, 5 bases. V lost 1 base and J 7 bases, leaving 11 bases between the germline ends. CDR1 is SGHRS and CDR2 is YFSETQ in the germline V gene. This CDR3 contains 14 residues. For the CDR3, the DNA is TGCGCCAGCAGCTTGATGCTCCGGGGCGGGGAGCTGTTTTTT. This gives the protein CASSLMLRGGELFF.

The chain joins TRBV28 to TRBJ1-4, with TRBD1 matching over 8 bases. V dropped 8 bases and J dropped 7; count of bases not matched to a gene: 6. The CDR3 has 13 amino acids. Germline loops: CDR1 MDHEN, CDR2 SYDVKM. The CDR3 nucleotides are TGTGCCAGCCGACAGGGGTTTCGTGAAAAACTGTTTTTT. This translates into CASRQGFREKLFF. The full variable domain, its missing parts supplied by reference TRBV28 and TRBJ1-4, is DVKVTQSSRYLVKRTGEKVFLECVQDMDHENMFWYRQDPGLGLRLIYFSYDVKMKEKGDIPEGYSVSREKKERFSLILESASTNQTSMYLCASRQGFREKLFFGSGTQLSVL.

This rearrangement joins TRBV9 to TRBJ2-3; 8 bases map to TRBD2. J was trimmed by 8 bases and V by 7 bases; bases with no gene match: 12. Per the germline V gene, CDR1 is SGDLS and CDR2 is YYNGEE. The CDR3 has 14 residues. CDR3 in DNA: TGTGCCAGCTCGAAGCGGGAGATCGGCCTTACGCAGTATTTT. Translated: CASSKREIGLTQYF.

This sequence joins TRBV6-1 and TRBJ1-6; TRBD1 aligns across 12 bases. This CDR3 spans 15 amino acids. Germline lookup yields CDR1 MNHNS and CDR2 SASEGT. J was trimmed by 3 bases and V by 11 bases; bases with no gene match: 5. Here the CDR3 reads CAGGQGADYNSPLHF. The CDR3 DNA reads TGTGCCGGGGGACAGGGGGCAGACTATAATTCACCCCTCCACTTT.

The gene calls are TRBV29-1 and TRBJ2-3, with 8 positions matching TRBD2. The ends lost 5 bases at V and 4 bases at J; junction bases unmatched: 14. Germline V gives CDR1 SQVTM, CDR2 ANQGSEA. The CDR3 runs 16 residues. DNA for the CDR3: TGCAGCGTTCTGCCGCGGGTAGCGGGGTTCTCAGATACGCAGTATTTT. Translating gives CSVLPRVAGFSDTQYF.

The chain combines TRBV19 with TRBJ1-1, with 7 bases lining up with TRBD1. CDR1 is LNHDA, CDR2 SQIVND, per germline (reference sequence). The ends lost 8 bases at V and 3 bases at J; junction bases unmatched: 12. There are 15 residues in the CDR3. The CDR3 here is CASRVVGQTHTEAFF. The DNA of the CDR3 is TGTGCCAGTCGAGTGGTGGGACAGACCCACACTGAAGCTTTCTTT.

The chain has TRBV4-2 and TRBJ2-7, with D perhaps TRBD1 (5 bases). The ends were cut back, 4 bases at V and 2 bases at J, with 12 bases in the middle. The CDR3 loop spans 14 amino acids. The germline CDR1 and CDR2 sequences are LGHNA and YNFKEQ. The CDR3 sequence: CASSRQKGPYEQYF. The CDR3 region has the DNA TGTGCCAGCAGCCGACAGAAGGGGCCCTACGAGCAGTACTTC.

V usage is TRBV20-1 and J usage is TRBJ2-7; TRBD2 is a possible D gene (5 bases). Germline loops: CDR1 DFQATT, CDR2 SNEGSKA (reference sequence). Trimming removed 4 bases from V and 2 bases from J, with 6 bases in between. The CDR3 sequence is 11 residues long. This CDR3 is CSAMGAYEQYF. CDR3 sequence (DNA): TGCAGTGCTATGGGAGCCTACGAGCAGTACTTC.